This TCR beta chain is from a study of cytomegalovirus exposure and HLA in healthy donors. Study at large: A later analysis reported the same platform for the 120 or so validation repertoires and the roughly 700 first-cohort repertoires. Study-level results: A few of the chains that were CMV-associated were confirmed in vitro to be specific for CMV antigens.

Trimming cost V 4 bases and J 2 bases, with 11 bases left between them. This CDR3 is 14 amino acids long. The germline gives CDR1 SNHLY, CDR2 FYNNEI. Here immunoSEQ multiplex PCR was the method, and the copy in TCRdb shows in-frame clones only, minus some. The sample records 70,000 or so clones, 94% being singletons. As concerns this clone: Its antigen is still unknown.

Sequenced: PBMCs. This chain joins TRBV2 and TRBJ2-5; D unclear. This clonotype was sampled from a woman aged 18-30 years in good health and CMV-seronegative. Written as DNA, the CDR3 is TGTGCCAGCAGTGGCACGGTACCACAAGAGACCCAGTACTTC. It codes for CASSGTVPQETQYF.